This TCR beta chain was identified during a study of PD-1 blockade in mismatch repair-deficient tumors (dated by TCRdb to about 2017). Study-level background: Between late 2013 and September 2016, the trial enrolled 86 consecutive patients with eleven to twelve types of mismatch repair-deficient cancer, all of whom had received prior treatment and were progressing. Tumor-associated T cell clones were tracked in the peripheral blood of patients responding to PD-1 blockade by deep sequencing of TCR CDR3 regions.

Comment on this clone: The antigen it recognizes is unknown. Base quality data are lacking; no much larger clone is found one base away.

Paper-wide results and their limitations: Rapid expansion after pembrolizumab followed by contraction, generally before radiologic responses, was shown by tumor-resident clones, which were often undetectable in blood before treatment.

According to the germline V gene, CDR1 reads MDHEN and CDR2 reads SYDVKM. The CDR3 holds 14 amino acids from the cysteine to the phenylalanine. Kept here is only the CDR3 DNA, which spans 42 bases and is read in frame from base 1. Trimming leaves V shorter by 5 bases and J shorter by 2 bases, with the junction holding 6 bases beyond the gene matches. For each enrolled patient, mismatch repair deficiency was established using either polymerase chain reaction or immunohistochemistry. TCR sequencing was carried out for three patients who responded to pembrolizumab therapy. Pembrolizumab PD-1 blockade was prospectively tested in advanced mismatch repair-deficient cancers, regardless of tissue of origin, in the phase II trial. Peripheral blood T cell samples were gathered serially, both before PD-1 blockade started and at multiple time points afterward. Blood sampling times were reported as weeks after the first pembrolizumab dose.

Library generation was performed with the immunoSEQ multiplex PCR assay. TCRdb provides this immuneACCESS table in a form limited to in-frame rearrangements. Some clones are lacking; in checked studies, under half of them reflect an unresolved V gene, and why the rest are absent is not known. The sample table contains tens of thousands of clones; only one count was recorded for roughly 83% of them. In total, the top ten clones hold roughly 0.98% of the sample. This material consisted of PBMCs, taken 38 to 40 weeks after starting pembrolizumab. This TCR was recovered from an adult with mismatch repair-deficient cancer. The rearrangement joined TRBV28 to TRBJ2-7, and 7 junctional nucleotides match TRBD1. The CDR3 protein is CASSPQGTAYEQYF. The nucleotide sequence reads as follows: TGTGCCAGCAGTCCACAGGGGACCGCCTACGAGCAGTACTTC.